Following are 25 T cell receptor beta chains from one sample sequenced in a study of cytomegalovirus exposure and HLA in healthy donors. Use of 60 Vbeta and 13 Jbeta primers characterized the PCR. Profiled with immunoSEQ multiplex PCR; TCRdb holds only in-frame clones, not every one. Counted here are roughly 150,000 clones, 80% to 85% occurring once; the ten biggest clones make up over 0.85%. Sequenced: PBMCs. The source of these receptors is a girl aged 2 to 10 in good health and CMV-seropositive.

The chain joins TRBV5-1 to TRBJ2-1, with 9 bases aligning to TRBD2. J lost 5 bases, V lost 5 bases, and 17 bases had no gene match. The germline V gene has CDR1 SGHRS and CDR2 YFSETQ. This CDR3 region has 18 residues. Here the CDR3 DNA reads TGCGCCAGCAGTTATTGGGGGCGGGGGACTAGCAGGAACAATGAGCAGTTCTTC. Translating it yields CASSYWGRGTSRNNEQFF.

The rearrangement links TRBV9 to TRBJ2-1; 8 positions match TRBD1. This CDR3 is 15 amino acids long. J gave up 4 bases and V 5 bases, and 8 bases lay outside the gene matches. Germline-derived CDR1 and CDR2 are SGDLS and YYNGEE. CDR3 residues: CASSPDRGNYNEQFF. CDR3 in DNA: TGTGCCAGCAGTCCCGACAGGGGAAATTACAATGAGCAGTTCTTC.

The gene calls are TRBV18 and TRBJ2-7, with D perhaps TRBD2 (5 bases). Per germline, CDR1 KGHSH and CDR2 LQKENI. The CDR3 has 14 amino acids. The V end was cut by 1 base, the J end by 3 bases, with 10 bases between. CDR3 coding DNA: TGTGCCAGCTCACCACGGGCGGGTGGCTACGAGCAGTACTTC. Encoded protein: CASSPRAGGYEQYF. The full variable domain, its missing parts supplied by reference TRBV18 and TRBJ2-7, is NAGVMQNPRHLVRRRGQEARLRCSPMKGHSHVYWYRQLPEEGLKFMVYLQKENIIDESGMPKERFSAEFPKEGPSILRIQQVVRGDSAAYFCASSPRAGGYEQYFGPGTRLTVT.

The chain recombines TRBV7-9 with TRBJ2-5; 7 positions match TRBD1. There are 14 residues in the CDR3. CDR1 SEHNR and CDR2 FQNEAQ come from the germline V gene (reference sequence). Losses at the gene ends were 3 bases for V and 2 bases for J; bases not matched to a gene: 3. For the CDR3, the DNA is TGTGCCAGCAGCTTCGGGACAGTACAAGAGACCCAGTACTTC. The encoded protein is CASSFGTVQETQYF. Drawing the rest from reference TRBV7-9 and TRBJ2-5, the complete variable domain is DTGVSQNPRHKITKRGQNVTFRCDPISEHNRLYWYRQTLGQGPEFLTYFQNEAQLEKSRLLSDRFSAERPKGSFSTLEIQRTEQGDSAMYLCASSFGTVQETQYFGPGTRLLVL.

The V call is TRBV7-2, the J call TRBJ1-2; no firm D call. Trimming took 5 bases from V and 6 from J, leaving 16 bases between them. Germline values: CDR1 SGHTA, CDR2 FQGNSA. This CDR3 region has 14 residues. CDR3 loop: CASSPELGFHGYTF. The CDR3, as DNA: TGTGCCAGCAGCCCCGAACTAGGTTTCCATGGCTACACCTTC.

This chain joins TRBV6-4 and TRBJ2-1, with 13 bases that match TRBD2. CDR3 length: 15 residues. After removal of 3 bases from V and 9 bases from J, the junction contained 5 bases not matched to a gene. CDR1 is MRHNA and CDR2 is SNTAGT in the germline V gene. As DNA, the CDR3 is TGTGCCAGCAGTGAACTAGCGGGAGGGCCGAGTGAGCAGTTCTTC. Encoded protein: CASSELAGGPSEQFF.

The rearrangement joins TRBV5-6 to TRBJ2-5; possible D gene TRBD2, 5 bases. The CDR3 totals 15 residues. With 6 bases removed from V and 3 bases from J, the gap between germline ends came to 18 bases. Germline loops: CDR1 SGHDT, CDR2 YYEEEE. This CDR3 reads CASTGMHDYKETQYF. CDR3 DNA sequence: TGTGCCAGCACCGGGATGCACGATTATAAAGAGACCCAGTACTTC.

V and J are TRBV10-3 and TRBJ2-3, with 7 bases matching TRBD2. V lost 6 bases and J lost 1; bases outside the gene matches: 10. The CDR3 spans 16 residues. Germline lookup yields CDR1 ENHRY and CDR2 SYGVKD. This chain's CDR3 is CAISQGGGRGTDTQYF. The DNA of the CDR3 is TGTGCCATCAGCCAGGGTGGCGGGAGAGGCACAGATACGCAGTATTTT.

This clone was counted between two and nine times. The CDR3 is CASSRQGPRNTIYF. CDR3 coding DNA: TGTGCCTCCTCTCGACAGGGACCAAGAAACACCATATATTTT. The chain carries TRBV30 and TRBJ1-3; 7 bases agree with TRBD1. The CDR3 loop spans 14 amino acids. The ends lost 7 bases at V and 5 bases at J; junction bases unmatched: 11. CDR1 and CDR2 from the germline V gene are GTSNPN and SVGIG (reference sequence).

The CDR3: CASSPRLTGTETQYF. The DNA of the CDR3 is TGTGCCAGCAGTCCAAGACTCACAGGGACGGAGACCCAGTACTTC. The chain links TRBV28 to TRBJ2-5, with TRBD1 as a possible D gene (6 bases). The CDR3 is made up of 15 amino acids. V lost 5 bases, J lost 5 bases, and 18 bases lay in between. Germline-derived CDR1 and CDR2 are MDHEN and SYDVKM.

V usage is TRBV19 and J usage is TRBJ1-3, with 7 bases matching TRBD1. From germline, CDR1 is LNHDA and CDR2 SQIVND (reference sequence). Germline trimming cut 6 bases from V and 5 bases from J; bases unmatched to any gene: 22. The CDR3 has 19 amino acids. The CDR3 DNA reads as TGTGCCAGTAGAGCTGTGATCGTCGCTGGGACAGAGCAAAGAAACACCATATATTTT. As protein: CASRAVIVAGTEQRNTIYF.

The chain employs TRBV7-9 and TRBJ2-5; 9 bases map to TRBD2. This CDR3 is built from 13 residues. Trimming at V came to 5 bases and at J to 4 bases, leaving 2 bases not matched to a gene. Germline V gene sequence: CDR1 SEHNR, CDR2 FQNEAQ (reference sequence). The CDR3 DNA reads as TGTGCCAGCAGCCAGACTAGCGGAGAGACCCAGTACTTC. Translating it yields CASSQTSGETQYF.

The rearrangement uses TRBV29-1 and TRBJ2-3; TRBD2 matches at 7 bases. CDR1 and CDR2 from the germline V gene are SQVTM and ANQGSEA. With V trimmed by 8 bases and J by 2 bases, 10 bases remained unmatched. The CDR3 has 14 amino acids. The CDR3 nucleotides read TGCAGCCCTCGTATGGCGGGGGACACAGATACGCAGTATTTT. Translating gives CSPRMAGDTDTQYF.

V and J are TRBV27 and TRBJ1-3; perhaps TRBD1 as D (5 bases). The V end was cut by 6 bases, the J end by 1 base, with 10 bases between. Germline V gene lookup returns CDR1 MNHEY and CDR2 SMNVEV (reference sequence). The CDR3 has 14 residues. CDR3 residues: CASRDRASGNTIYF. Written as DNA, the CDR3 is TGTGCCAGCAGAGACAGAGCTTCTGGAAACACCATATATTTT.

This chain joins TRBV29-1 and TRBJ1-3; unclear D gene. Trimming pared 3 bases from V and 2 bases from J, leaving 8 bases between. Germline V gives CDR1 SQVTM, CDR2 ANQGSEA. CDR3 size: 13 residues. The CDR3 region has the DNA TGCAGCGTTGAGGGCGACACTGGAAACACCATATATTTT. This gives the protein CSVEGDTGNTIYF.

The chain carries TRBV6-5 and TRBJ2-1, with TRBD2 identical over 11 bases. V shed 6 bases, J shed 8 bases, and the junction held 6 bases outside the gene matches. The CDR3 has 14 amino acids. Germline V gives CDR1 MNHEY, CDR2 SVGAGI. CDR3 DNA sequence: TGTGCCAGCAGCCCACTAGCGGGAGTTTATGAGCAGTTCTTC. Translation: CASSPLAGVYEQFF.

Here the CDR3 DNA reads TGCGCCAGCAGCCAAGATCCGGCGGATACGGGGGACGGCTACACCTTC. Translating gives CASSQDPADTGDGYTF. The rearrangement joins TRBV4-1 to TRBJ1-2, with D possibly matching TRBD1 (5 bases). CDR3 length: 16 residues. V was cut by 0 bases and J by 8 bases, with 19 bases left in between. Per germline, CDR1 MGHRA and CDR2 YSYEKL.

The chain combines TRBV5-1 with TRBJ2-5; 8 bases line up with TRBD2. The junction had 12 bases not matched to a gene; V was cut back by 3 bases and J by 2 bases. The germline V gene encodes CDR1 SGHRS and CDR2 YFSETQ. The CDR3 sequence is 17 residues long. The CDR3 nucleotides read TGCGCCAGCAGCTCCGGTGGAATAGCGGGGCCACAAGAGACCCAGTACTTC. This gives the protein CASSSGGIAGPQETQYF. Based on the CDR3 plus reference TRBV5-1 and TRBJ2-5, the full variable domain is KAGVTQTPRYLIKTRGQQVTLSCSPISGHRSVSWYQQTPGQGLQFLFEYFSETQRNKGNFPGRFSGRQFSNSRSEMNVSTLELGDSALYLCASSSGGIAGPQETQYFGPGTRLLVL.

The CDR3 here is CASTQTGGNEKLFF. The CDR3, as DNA: TGTGCCAGCACCCAGACAGGCGGCAATGAAAAACTGTTTTTT. V is TRBV28 and J is TRBJ1-4; TRBD1 is a possible D gene (6 bases). The CDR3 contains 14 residues. The V end lost 7 bases, the J end lost 5 bases, and 14 bases lay between the germline ends. The germline V gene has CDR1 MDHEN and CDR2 SYDVKM.

The V and J genes are TRBV6-1 and TRBJ2-4, with D unresolved. V was cut by 4 bases and J by 15 bases, with 22 bases left in between. Germline V gene data show CDR1 as MNHNS and CDR2 as SASEGT. The CDR3 is 14 residues long. CDR3 nucleotides: TGTGCCAGCAGTGTCCCTCATCGTCAGAGGCGTGTGTACTTC. Protein: CASSVPHRQRRVYF.

V usage is TRBV7-8 and J usage is TRBJ2-6; D might be TRBD2 (5 bases). CDR3 size: 18 residues. Deletions cut 0 bases from V and 3 bases from J, with 15 bases between. Germline lookup yields CDR1 SGHVS and CDR2 FQNEAQ. Written as DNA, the CDR3 is TGTGCCAGCAGCTTAGCTAGGGAGACCCCGTTTGGGGCCAACGTCCTGACTTTC. Protein product: CASSLARETPFGANVLTF.

Here the CDR3 reads CASSQSSLNSSNTGELFF. The CDR3 region has the DNA TGCGCCAGCAGCCAATCTTCTCTTAACAGTTCGAACACCGGGGAGCTGTTTTTT. The V and J genes are TRBV4-1 and TRBJ2-2; D is ambiguous. The length of the CDR3 is 18 residues. V gave up 2 bases and J gave up 0 bases, with 16 bases separating them. Germline V gene lookup returns CDR1 MGHRA and CDR2 YSYEKL.

The count of this clone is one. The chain employs TRBV29-1 and TRBJ2-1; 10 nucleotides agree with TRBD1. After removal of 4 bases from V and 7 bases from J, the junction contained 10 bases not matched to a gene. The CDR3 has 15 amino acids. The germline V gene encodes CDR1 SQVTM and CDR2 ANQGSEA. CDR3 region: CSVVRRDRGSNEQFF. CDR3 DNA: TGCAGCGTTGTCCGGCGGGACAGGGGAAGTAATGAGCAGTTCTTC.

The rearrangement joins TRBV5-1 to TRBJ1-2; the match to TRBD1 covers 7 bases. The CDR3 runs to 17 residues. The germline CDR1 and CDR2 sequences are SGHRS and YFSETQ. V was pared by 2 bases and J by 6 bases, with 16 bases of the junction left unmatched. In DNA form, the CDR3 reads TGCGCCAGCAGCTTATCGGGGACAGCCAAACGGATCCATGGCTACACCTTC. Its translation: CASSLSGTAKRIHGYTF. The entire variable domain, with the rest obtained from reference TRBV5-1 and TRBJ1-2, is as follows: KAGVTQTPRYLIKTRGQQVTLSCSPISGHRSVSWYQQTPGQGLQFLFEYFSETQRNKGNFPGRFSGRQFSNSRSEMNVSTLELGDSALYLCASSLSGTAKRIHGYTFGSGTRLTVV.

The chain uses TRBV28 and TRBJ1-4; perhaps TRBD1 as D (5 bases). The CDR3 is 16 amino acids. Trimming took off 4 bases at V and 0 bases at J, with 12 bases between the two ends. CDR1 MDHEN and CDR2 SYDVKM come from the germline V gene. For the CDR3, the DNA is TGTGCCAGCAGTTCCCCGACAGCGACAACTAATGAAAAACTGTTTTTT. Protein: CASSSPTATTNEKLFF.